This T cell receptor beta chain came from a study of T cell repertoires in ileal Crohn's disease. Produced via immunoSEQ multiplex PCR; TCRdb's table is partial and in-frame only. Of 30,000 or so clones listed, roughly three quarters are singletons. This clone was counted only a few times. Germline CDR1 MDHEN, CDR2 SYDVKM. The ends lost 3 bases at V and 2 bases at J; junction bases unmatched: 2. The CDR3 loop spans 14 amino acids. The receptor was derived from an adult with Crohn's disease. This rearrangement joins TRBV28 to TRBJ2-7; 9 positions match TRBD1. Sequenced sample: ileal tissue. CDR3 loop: CASSFGDRAYEQYF. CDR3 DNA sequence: TGTGCCAGCAGTTTCGGGGACAGGGCCTACGAGCAGTACTTC.